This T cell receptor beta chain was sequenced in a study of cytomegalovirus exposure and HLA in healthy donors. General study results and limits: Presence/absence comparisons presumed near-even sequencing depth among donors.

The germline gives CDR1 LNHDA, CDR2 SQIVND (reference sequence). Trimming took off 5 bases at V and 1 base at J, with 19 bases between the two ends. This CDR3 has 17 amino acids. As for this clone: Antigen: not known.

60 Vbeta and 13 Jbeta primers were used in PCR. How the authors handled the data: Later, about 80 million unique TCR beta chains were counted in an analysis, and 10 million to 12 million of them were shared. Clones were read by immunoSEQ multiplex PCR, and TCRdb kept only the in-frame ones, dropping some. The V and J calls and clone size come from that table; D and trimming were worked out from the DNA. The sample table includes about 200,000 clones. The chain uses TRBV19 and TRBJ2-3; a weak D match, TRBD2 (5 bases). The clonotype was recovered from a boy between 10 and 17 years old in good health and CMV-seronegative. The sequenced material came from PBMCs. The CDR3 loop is CASSPPLGGMGTDTQYF. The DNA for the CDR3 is TGTGCCAGTAGTCCCCCCTTAGGAGGTATGGGCACAGATACGCAGTATTTT.